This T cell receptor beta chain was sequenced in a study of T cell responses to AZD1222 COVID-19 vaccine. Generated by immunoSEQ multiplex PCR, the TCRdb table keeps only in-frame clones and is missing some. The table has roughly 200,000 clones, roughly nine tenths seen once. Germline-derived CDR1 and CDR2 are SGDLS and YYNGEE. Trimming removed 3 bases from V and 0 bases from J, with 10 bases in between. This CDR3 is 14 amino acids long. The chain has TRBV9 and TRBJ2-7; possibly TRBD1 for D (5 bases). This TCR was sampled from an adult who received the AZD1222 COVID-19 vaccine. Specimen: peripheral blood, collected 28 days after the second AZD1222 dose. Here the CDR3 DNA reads TGTGCCAGCAGCGCCGCCGACAGCTCCTACGAGCAGTACTTC. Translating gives CASSAADSSYEQYF. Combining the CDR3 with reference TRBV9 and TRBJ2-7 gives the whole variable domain DSGVTQTPKHLITATGQRVTLRCSPRSGDLSVYWYQQSLDQGLQFLIQYYNGEERAKGNILERFSAQQFPDLHSELNLSSLELGDSALYFCASSAADSSYEQYFGPGTRLTVT.